The entry that follows covers one T cell receptor beta chain sequence. The CDR3 length is 15 residues. V was clipped by 5 bases and J by 9 bases; unmatched bases: 7. Per germline, CDR1 SNHLY and CDR2 FYNNEI. Recovery meant two consecutive negative NP/OP PCR tests, professional clearance, or resolved symptoms. These data belong to a study of blood T cell repertoires in COVID-19. Looking at the study overall: T cells, B-cell-depleted T cells, or PBMCs supplied cDNA or gDNA.

TCRdb's copy holds only in-frame clones and misses some; the assay was immunoSEQ multiplex PCR. The sample gives 250,000 to 300,000 clones, roughly 86% of which show up once; 1.9% is in the top ten. This chain connects TRBV2 to TRBJ2-1; TRBD2 aligns across 13 bases. The sequencing input was PBMCs or T cells enriched from blood (not recorded which). This receptor was obtained from a woman aged 60-70 years who had recovered from COVID-19. The DNA of the CDR3 is TGTGCCAGCAGTCCCACTAGCGGGGGGGCAGCTGAGCAGTTCTTC. As protein: CASSPTSGGAAEQFF.